These 19 T cell receptor beta chains came from one sample sequenced in a study of regulatory T cells in long-lasting Graves disease (dated by TCRdb to the early 2020s). Interpreted using the paper, the time point label stands for: newly diagnosed GD, antithyroid drugs for less than 3 months. For both TCR sequencing and RNA sequencing, RNA was extracted from PBMCs using TRIzol. The library was made by multiplex PCR. TCRdb shows the sequencer as Illumina HiSeq 4000. TCR beta libraries were built with iRepertoire HTBI primers and Arm-PCR amplification of CDR3 regions. The public sequencing data were trimmed at Q25 with fastp and processed into clonotypes with MiXCR by TCRdb, which kept only in-frame beta chains. Merged by CDR3 protein, the rows form single entries marked with the most common genes and DNA. This sample gives hundreds of thousands of distinct CDR3 sequences in total; about 16% of them show up just once. The ten top clones hold about 12% of the sample.

In addition, the sample was reused for a study of T cells in Graves' hyperthyroidism and ophthalmopathy.

Sequences were derived from peripheral blood mononuclear cells (PBMCs), sampled at new diagnosis, from a patient treated with antithyroid drugs. The receptor source for this set is a man aged 18 to 29 with Graves disease. Donor details come from another sample of the same person, matched by shared clones.

This clonotype has ten or more counts. V gene TRBV3-1 combines with J gene TRBJ1-1, with D maybe TRBD1 (5 bases). There are 15 residues in the CDR3. CDR1 and CDR2 from the germline V gene are LGHDT and YNNKEL (reference sequence). The V and J ends lost 4 bases and 4 bases respectively, with 16 bases between them. The CDR3 DNA follows: TGTGCCAGCAGCCCAATGGGACTTGGGGGCACTGAAGCTTTCTTT. Amino acid sequence: CASSPMGLGGTEAFF.

This clonotype was found many times. The J gene is TRBJ2-7, the V gene TRBV12-3 or TRBV12-4; 12 nucleotides line up with TRBD2. V shed 4 bases, J shed 6 bases, and the junction held 4 bases outside the gene matches. The CDR3 is 14 amino acids. The CDR3 sequence is CASSYGLAGFEQYF. In nucleotides, the CDR3 is TGTGCCAGCAGTTACGGACTAGCGGGGTTCGAGCAGTACTTC.

As concerns this clonotype: With a much larger clone just one base away, this may be a read error. V gene TRBV14 combines with J gene TRBJ2-7; 8 nucleotides line up with TRBD1. Germline lookup yields CDR1 SGHDN and CDR2 FVKESK. The CDR3 loop spans 14 amino acids. J was trimmed by 0 bases and V by 8 bases; bases with no gene match: 6. The CDR3 coding sequence is TGTGCCAGCCCAACCGGGACAGGCTCCTACGAGCAGTACTTC. This codes for CASPTGTGSYEQYF.

J is TRBJ2-1 and V is TRBV7-9, with D possibly being TRBD1 or TRBD2 (5 bases each). The CDR3 totals 16 residues. V was shortened by 5 bases and J by 3 bases, with 17 bases between the two germline ends. The germline gives CDR1 SEHNR, CDR2 FQNEAQ (reference sequence). The CDR3 here is CASSPQVGEFYNEQFF. CDR3 bases: TGTGCCAGCAGCCCCCAGGTGGGGGAGTTCTACAATGAGCAGTTCTTC.

This clonotype was seen more than once but under ten times. The chain employs TRBV6-2 or TRBV6-3 and TRBJ2-7, with 7 bases identical to TRBD1. The germline gives CDR1 MNHEY, CDR2 SVGEGT. V gave up 2 bases and J gave up 2 bases; unmatched junction bases: 15. This CDR3 is built from 18 residues. The CDR3 loop is CASSYGLMGDQGAYEQYF. DNA of the CDR3: TGTGCCAGCAGTTACGGATTGATGGGAGATCAGGGGGCCTACGAGCAGTACTTC.

At least ten counts were recorded for this clonotype. The chain couples TRBV5-1 to TRBJ2-4; TRBD1 aligns across 9 bases. With 4 bases clipped from V and 7 bases from J, the junction kept 6 bases outside the gene matches. The germline gives CDR1 SGHRS, CDR2 YFSETQ. The CDR3 is made up of 14 amino acids. CDR3 protein: CASSGGTGLNIQYF. The CDR3 DNA sequence: TGCGCCAGCAGCGGGGGGACAGGGTTGAACATTCAGTACTTC.

The chain is built from TRBV10-1 and TRBJ2-5; 7 bases match TRBD1. Trimming at V came to 7 bases and at J to 0 bases, leaving 2 bases not matched to a gene. The CDR3 consists of 13 residues. Germline CDR1 is WNHNN and CDR2 is SYGVQD (reference sequence). Written as DNA, the CDR3 is TGCGCCAGCATCGGGACAGACCAAGAGACCCAGTACTTC. It specifies CASIGTDQETQYF.

The rearrangement links TRBV5-1 to TRBJ2-1, with 11 bases matching TRBD2. V was clipped by 4 bases and J by 9 bases; unmatched bases: 9. CDR1 and CDR2 from the germline V gene are SGHRS and YFSETQ. This CDR3 is 15 amino acids long. In DNA form, the CDR3 reads TGCGCCAGCAGCGGAACTAGCGGGAGTAGGGCTGAGCAGTTCTTC. Protein sequence: CASSGTSGSRAEQFF.

This chain links TRBV20-1 with TRBJ2-1; D remains ambiguous. Trimming removed 6 bases at V and 0 bases at J, with 6 bases between. The CDR3 has 12 residues. Germline CDR1 reads DFQATT; CDR2 reads SNEGSKA (reference sequence). This CDR3 is CSASRSYNEQFF. The CDR3 nucleotides are TGCAGTGCCTCTCGCTCCTACAATGAGCAGTTCTTC.

The chain is built from TRBV13 and TRBJ1-2, with TRBD1 matching over 12 bases. Germline CDR1 reads PRHDT; CDR2 reads FYEKMQ (reference sequence). The junction had 7 bases not matched to a gene; V was cut back by 0 bases and J by 8 bases. This CDR3 is 16 amino acids long. The CDR3 region is CASSLGYPGTGGGYTF. For the CDR3, the DNA is TGTGCCAGCAGCTTAGGCTACCCGGGGACAGGGGGCGGCTACACCTTC. Filled out from reference TRBV13 and TRBJ1-2, the complete variable domain reads AAGVIQSPRHLIKEKRETATLKCYPIPRHDTVYWYQQGPGQDPQFLISFYEKMQSDKGSIPDRFSAQQFSDYHSELNMSSLELGDSALYFCASSLGYPGTGGGYTFGSGTRLTVV.

This clonotype was recorded a few times. Here the CDR3 reads CAITVGGTEAFF. The DNA for the CDR3 is TGTGCCATCACCGTGGGGGGCACTGAAGCTTTCTTT. The chain combines TRBV28 with TRBJ1-1; the D gene is possibly TRBD1 (5 bases). CDR1 and CDR2 from the germline V gene are MDHEN and SYDVKM. V lost 10 bases, J lost 4 bases, and 13 bases lay in between. The CDR3 is made up of 12 amino acids.

The sample holds a few counts of this clonotype. A read error is likely, as this CDR3 ends without the conserved phenylalanine or tryptophan. The gene calls are TRBV20-1 and TRBJ2-1, with 11 positions matching TRBD2. The V gene's germline CDR1 is DFQATT and CDR2 SNEGSKA (reference sequence). Trimming at V came to 5 bases and at J to 3 bases, leaving 6 bases not matched to a gene. The CDR3 spans 15 residues. The CDR3 DNA is TGCAGTGCTTACATAGCGGGAGGGCGCTACAATGAGCAGTTCTGC. Translation: CSAYIAGGRYNEQFC.

At least ten counts were recorded for this clonotype. This chain connects TRBV27 to TRBJ2-7; 10 bases are shared with TRBD1. V lost 6 bases and J lost 2; bases outside the gene matches: 4. The CDR3 has 14 residues. Looked up from germline, CDR1 is MNHEY and CDR2 is SMNVEV (reference sequence). The CDR3 DNA reads as TGTGCCAGCAGCTATGACAGGGGGCCCTACGAGCAGTACTTC. Encoded protein: CASSYDRGPYEQYF.

This clonotype turned up a few times. The rearrangement uses TRBV27 and TRBJ2-3; perhaps D is TRBD1 or TRBD2 (6 bases each). Trimming took off 1 base at V and 7 bases at J, with 12 bases between the two ends. The CDR3 extends over 14 amino acids. Germline CDR1 MNHEY, CDR2 SMNVEV (reference sequence). The CDR3 coding sequence is TGTGCCAGCAGTTTATACTTTCGGGGGCATACGCAGTATTTT. This sequence encodes CASSLYFRGHTQYF.

This clonotype has at least ten counts. The rearrangement uses TRBV11-1 and TRBJ2-7, with TRBD1 as a possible D gene (6 bases). From germline, CDR1 is SGHAT and CDR2 FQDESV (reference sequence). CDR3 length: 14 residues. The V and J ends lost 2 bases and 3 bases respectively, with 11 bases between them. CDR3 in amino acids: CASSLYGQSYEQYF. Here the CDR3 DNA reads TGTGCCAGCAGCTTATACGGACAGAGCTACGAGCAGTACTTC. Combining the CDR3 with reference TRBV11-1 and TRBJ2-7 gives the whole variable domain EAEVAQSPRYKITEKSQAVAFWCDPISGHATLYWYRQILGQGPELLVQFQDESVVDDSQLPKDRFSAERLKGVDSTLKIQPAELGDSAMYLCASSLYGQSYEQYFGPGTRLTVT.

This clonotype was seen a handful of times. The junction differs from germline at one of its ends, possibly a read error. This sequence joins TRBV9 and TRBJ2-5; D gene ambiguous. CDR3 length: 12 residues. Per the germline V gene, CDR1 is SGDLS and CDR2 is YYNGEE. This CDR3 reads CASSVDLKTRYF. CDR3 sequence (DNA): TGTGCCAGCAGCGTAGACCTGAAGACCCGGTACTTC.

This clonotype was detected only a few times. The chain has TRBV27 and TRBJ2-7; the match to TRBD2 covers 11 bases. CDR3 length equals 16 residues. Per germline, CDR1 MNHEY and CDR2 SMNVEV (reference sequence). Trimming cost V 5 bases and J 2 bases; bases outside gene matches: 8. Here the CDR3 reads CASSPRLAGPAYEQYF. The CDR3 bases are TGTGCCAGCAGTCCCCGACTAGCGGGACCCGCCTACGAGCAGTACTTC.

This clonotype has just a few counts. The chain couples TRBV6-2 or TRBV6-3 to TRBJ2-7; D may be TRBD2 (5 bases). Germline CDR1 and CDR2: MNHEY and SVGEGT. The CDR3 loop spans 13 amino acids. V was cut by 6 bases and J by 3 bases, with 12 bases left in between. The CDR3 loop is CASRGADLYEQYF. CDR3 nucleotides: TGTGCCAGCAGGGGAGCGGACCTCTACGAGCAGTACTTC.

This clonotype was counted only a few times. The CDR3 coding sequence is TGCAGTGCTAGTTGGGGACGACATCTAGAGACCCAGTACTTC. Its translation: CSASWGRHLETQYF. The rearrangement uses TRBV20-1 and TRBJ2-5; the D call may be TRBD1 or TRBD2 (5 bases each). CDR1 and CDR2 (germline): DFQATT, SNEGSKA (reference sequence). This CDR3 has 14 residues. V was shortened by 3 bases and J by 4 bases, with 15 bases between the two germline ends.